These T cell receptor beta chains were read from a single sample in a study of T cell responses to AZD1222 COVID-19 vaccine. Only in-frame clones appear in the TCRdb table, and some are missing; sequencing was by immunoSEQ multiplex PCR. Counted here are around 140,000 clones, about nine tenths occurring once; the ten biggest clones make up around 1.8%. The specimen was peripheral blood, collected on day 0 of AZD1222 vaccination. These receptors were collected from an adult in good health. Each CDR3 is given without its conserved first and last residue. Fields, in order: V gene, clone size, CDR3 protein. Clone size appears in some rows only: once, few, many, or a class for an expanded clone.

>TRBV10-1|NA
ASSEYWGTEAF
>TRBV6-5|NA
ASRPSGTTDTQY
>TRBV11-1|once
ASSLAGNKYEQY
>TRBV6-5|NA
ASSYRLNTEAF
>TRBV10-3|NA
ATRQGSSTDTQY
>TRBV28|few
ASSLSRFGRRSYEQY
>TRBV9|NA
ASSQGRPDYGYT
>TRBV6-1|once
ASSEGDRGPGELF
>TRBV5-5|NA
ASSSLRGYNEQF
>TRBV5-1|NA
ASTSTGTPNTGELF
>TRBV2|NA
ASTRRLAESNEQF
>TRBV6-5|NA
ASSFGRYSNQPQH
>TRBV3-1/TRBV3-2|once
ASSQDGLATISSYEQY
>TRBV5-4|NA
ASSLAGQSEQY
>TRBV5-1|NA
ASSRQVGYGYT
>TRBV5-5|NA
ASSLDSHPANYGYT
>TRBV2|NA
ASTGQRYYGYT
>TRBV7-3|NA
ASSFDGASGYT
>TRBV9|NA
ASTRDSGWREQF
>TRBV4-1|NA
ASSRGTSGTYEQY
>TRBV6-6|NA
ASSPGRGVATNEKLF
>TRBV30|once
ACTSWGSSLRTDTQY
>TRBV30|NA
AWSVRGTAQPQH
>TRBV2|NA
ASSTDRGGETQY
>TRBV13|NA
ASSPPGTGGYEQY
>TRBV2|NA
ASSEEFRGGLSYEQY